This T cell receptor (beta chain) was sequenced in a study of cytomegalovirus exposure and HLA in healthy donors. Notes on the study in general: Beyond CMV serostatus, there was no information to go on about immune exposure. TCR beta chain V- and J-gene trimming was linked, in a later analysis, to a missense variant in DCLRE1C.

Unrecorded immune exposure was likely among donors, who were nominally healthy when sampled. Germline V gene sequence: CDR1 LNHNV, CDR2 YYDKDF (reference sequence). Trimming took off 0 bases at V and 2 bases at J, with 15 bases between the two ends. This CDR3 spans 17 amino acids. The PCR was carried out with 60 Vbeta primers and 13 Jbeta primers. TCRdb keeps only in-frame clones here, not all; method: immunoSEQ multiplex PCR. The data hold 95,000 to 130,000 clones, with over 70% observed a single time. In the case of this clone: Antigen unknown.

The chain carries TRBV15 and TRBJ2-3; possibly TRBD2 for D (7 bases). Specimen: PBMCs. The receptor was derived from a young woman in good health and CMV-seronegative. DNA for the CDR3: TGTGCCACCAGCAGAGATGGTGCGGGGGCTTACACAGATACGCAGTATTTT. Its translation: CATSRDGAGAYTDTQYF.